The entry below describes one TCR beta chain. Its specificity is not known. This sample stems from a study of cytomegalovirus exposure and HLA in healthy donors. General study findings and limits: When presence/absence was analysed, sequencing depth was taken to be roughly uniform across donors.

J lost 7 bases, V lost 3 bases, and 10 bases had no gene match. CDR1 and CDR2 from the germline V gene are MGHRA and YSYEKL. The CDR3 loop spans 15 amino acids. Both 60 Vbeta primers and 13 Jbeta primers went into the PCR. The repertoire was sequenced with immunoSEQ multiplex PCR; TCRdb's copy has only in-frame clones and lacks some. The data hold around 200,000 clones, with under 85% observed a single time. The sequenced material came from PBMCs. The V gene is TRBV4-1, the J gene TRBJ2-7, with TRBD1 matching 9 bases. This receptor was obtained from a man aged 45-60 years in good health and CMV-seronegative. The CDR3 nucleotides read TGCGCCAGCAGCCACCCGGGACAGGGAGCCTGGGAGCAGTACTTC. Translated: CASSHPGQGAWEQYF.